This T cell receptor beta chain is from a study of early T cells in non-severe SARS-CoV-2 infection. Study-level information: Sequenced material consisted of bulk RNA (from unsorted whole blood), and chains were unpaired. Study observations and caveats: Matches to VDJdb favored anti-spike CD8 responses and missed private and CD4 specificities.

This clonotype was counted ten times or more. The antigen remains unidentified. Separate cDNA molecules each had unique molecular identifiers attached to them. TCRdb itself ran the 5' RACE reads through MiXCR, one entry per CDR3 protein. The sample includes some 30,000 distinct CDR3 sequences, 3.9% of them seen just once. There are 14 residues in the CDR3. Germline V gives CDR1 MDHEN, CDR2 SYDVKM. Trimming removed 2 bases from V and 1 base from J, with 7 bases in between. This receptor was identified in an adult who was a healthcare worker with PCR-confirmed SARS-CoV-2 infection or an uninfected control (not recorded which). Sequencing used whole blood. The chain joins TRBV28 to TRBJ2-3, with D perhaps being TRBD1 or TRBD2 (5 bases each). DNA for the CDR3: TGTGCCAGCAGTTTAAGAGGGGGCACAGATACGCAGTATTTT. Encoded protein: CASSLRGGTDTQYF.